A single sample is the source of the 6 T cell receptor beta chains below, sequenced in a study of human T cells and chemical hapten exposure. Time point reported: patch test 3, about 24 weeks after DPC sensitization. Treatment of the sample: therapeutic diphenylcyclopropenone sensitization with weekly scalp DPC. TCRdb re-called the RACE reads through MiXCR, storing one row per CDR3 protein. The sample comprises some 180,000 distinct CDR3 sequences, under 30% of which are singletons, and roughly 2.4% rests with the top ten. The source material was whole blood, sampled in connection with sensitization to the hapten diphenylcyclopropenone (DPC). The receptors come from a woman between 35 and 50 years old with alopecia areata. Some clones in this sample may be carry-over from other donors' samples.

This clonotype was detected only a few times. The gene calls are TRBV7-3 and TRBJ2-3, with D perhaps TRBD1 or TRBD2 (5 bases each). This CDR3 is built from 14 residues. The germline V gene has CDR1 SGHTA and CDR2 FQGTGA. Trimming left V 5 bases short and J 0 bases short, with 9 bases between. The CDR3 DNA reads TGTGCCAGCAGCCAGGGACGGAGCACAGATACGCAGTATTTT. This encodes CASSQGRSTDTQYF.

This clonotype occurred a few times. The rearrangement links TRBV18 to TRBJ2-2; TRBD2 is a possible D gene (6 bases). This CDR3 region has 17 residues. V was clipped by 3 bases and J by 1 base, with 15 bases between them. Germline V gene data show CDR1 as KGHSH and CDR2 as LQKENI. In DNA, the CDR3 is TGTGCCAGCTCACCTCGGGCTAGCGCCAGGAACACCGGGGAGCTGTTTTTT. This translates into CASSPRASARNTGELFF.

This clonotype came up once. CDR3 coding DNA: TGTGCCAGCAGTTTGAGGGGGCGAGACACTGAAGCTTTCTTT. It codes for CASSLRGRDTEAFF. This chain links TRBV12-3 or TRBV12-4 with TRBJ1-1, with TRBD1 identical over 7 bases. The CDR3 consists of 14 residues. Unmatched junction bases numbered 4, after V lost 3 bases and J lost 3 bases.

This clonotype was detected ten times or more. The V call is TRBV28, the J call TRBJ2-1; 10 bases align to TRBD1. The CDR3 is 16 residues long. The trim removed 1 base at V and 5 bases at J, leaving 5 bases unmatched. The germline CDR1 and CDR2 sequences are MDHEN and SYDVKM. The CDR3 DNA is TGTGCCAGCAGTTTATCAGGGGGGACAGGGGACAATGAGCAGTTCTTC. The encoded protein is CASSLSGGTGDNEQFF.

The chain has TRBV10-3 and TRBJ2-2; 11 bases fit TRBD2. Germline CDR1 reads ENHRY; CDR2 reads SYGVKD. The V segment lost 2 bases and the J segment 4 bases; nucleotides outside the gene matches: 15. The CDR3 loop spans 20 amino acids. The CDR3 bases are TGTGCCATCAGTGAGCCAACTAGCGGGAGTGATCAAATAATCACCGGGGAGCTGTTTTTT. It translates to CAISEPTSGSDQIITGELFF.

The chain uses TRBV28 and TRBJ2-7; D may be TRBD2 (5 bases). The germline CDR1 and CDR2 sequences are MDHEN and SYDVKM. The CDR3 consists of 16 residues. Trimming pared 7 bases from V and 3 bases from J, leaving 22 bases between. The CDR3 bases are TGTGCCAGCACCACCTCAGCCGGGAAAATTAACTACGAGCAGTACTTC. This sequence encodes CASTTSAGKINYEQYF.